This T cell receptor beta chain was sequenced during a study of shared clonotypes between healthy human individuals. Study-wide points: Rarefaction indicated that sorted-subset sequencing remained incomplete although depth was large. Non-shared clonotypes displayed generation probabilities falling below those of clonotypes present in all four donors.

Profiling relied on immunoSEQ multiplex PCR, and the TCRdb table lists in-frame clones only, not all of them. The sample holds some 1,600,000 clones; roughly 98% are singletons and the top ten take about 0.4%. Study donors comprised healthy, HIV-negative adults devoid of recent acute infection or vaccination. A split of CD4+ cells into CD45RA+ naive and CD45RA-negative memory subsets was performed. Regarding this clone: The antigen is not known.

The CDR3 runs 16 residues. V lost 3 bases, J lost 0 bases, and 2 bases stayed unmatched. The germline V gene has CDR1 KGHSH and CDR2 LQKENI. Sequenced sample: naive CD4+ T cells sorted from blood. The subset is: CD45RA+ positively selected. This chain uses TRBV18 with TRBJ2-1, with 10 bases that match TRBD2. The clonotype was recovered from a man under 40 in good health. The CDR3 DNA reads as TGTGCCAGCTCACCTTCTAGCGGGAGCTCCTACAATGAGCAGTTCTTC. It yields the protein CASSPSSGSSYNEQFF.